Each of the 28 T cell receptor beta chains below was sequenced from the same sample in a study of T cell repertoires in cytomegalovirus infection. These receptors' targets are unknown. Using its own MiXCR run on the reads, TCRdb lists one record per CDR3 protein. The sample has 640,000 or so distinct CDR3 sequences, around 32% seen once. The sample in question was cultured PBMCs, obtained from culture after CMV antigen stimulation. Receptor source: a human donor in good health (CMV status not recorded). Some clones in this sample may be carry-over from other donors' samples.

This chain connects TRBV11-2 to TRBJ1-1; perhaps TRBD1 as D (5 bases). This CDR3 is 13 amino acids long. The ends were cut back, 9 bases at V and 1 base at J, with 12 bases in the middle. The germline CDR1 and CDR2 sequences are SGHAT and FQNNGV. The CDR3: CASKGRANTEAFF. The CDR3 DNA reads TGTGCCAGTAAGGGCAGGGCGAACACTGAAGCTTTCTTT.

This clonotype was detected only a few times. The V gene is TRBV7-2, the J gene TRBJ2-7, with D possibly being TRBD2 (6 bases). The CDR3 loop spans 14 amino acids. The V end was cut by 4 bases, the J end by 3 bases, with 13 bases between. Germline V lookup: CDR1 SGHTA, CDR2 FQGNSA. In DNA form, the CDR3 reads TGTGCCAGCAGCTCCCAGGCGGGACTCTACGAGCAGTACTTC. Translated: CASSSQAGLYEQYF.

The sample holds a few counts of this clonotype. This rearrangement joins TRBV5-4 to TRBJ2-7; no definite D call. Germline V gene data show CDR1 as SGHNT and CDR2 as YYREEE (reference sequence). V was shortened by 0 bases and J by 7 bases, with 8 bases between the two germline ends. The CDR3 has 12 residues. The CDR3 loop reads CASSLGRAEQYF. Here the CDR3 DNA reads TGTGCCAGCAGCTTGGGCCGGGCAGAGCAGTACTTC.

The chain carries TRBV5-4 and TRBJ2-1; TRBD1 agrees at 11 bases. This CDR3 has 15 amino acids. V lost 4 bases, J lost 7 bases, and 7 bases stayed unmatched. In germline, CDR1 is SGHNT, CDR2 YYREEE (reference sequence). This CDR3 reads CASSQGQGARNEQFF. The CDR3 DNA is TGTGCCAGCAGCCAAGGACAGGGGGCGAGGAATGAGCAGTTCTTC.

CDR3: CSARSSGGQGDTQYF. DNA of the CDR3: TGCAGTGCAAGATCTAGCGGGGGGCAGGGAGACACGCAGTATTTT. This chain links TRBV20-1 with TRBJ2-3; 11 nucleotides agree with TRBD2. CDR1 and CDR2 from the germline V gene are DFQATT and SNEGSKA (reference sequence). CDR3 size: 15 residues. Unmatched junction bases numbered 14, after V lost 6 bases and J lost 9 bases.

The chain employs TRBV11-2 and TRBJ2-1; D remains ambiguous. Germline values: CDR1 SGHAT, CDR2 FQNNGV. The CDR3 spans 16 residues. Trimming left V 6 bases short and J 5 bases short, with 20 bases between. CDR3 DNA: TGTGCCAGCAGAAAGGCTAGGGTGGGGTTACACAATGAGCAGTTCTTC. Protein: CASRKARVGLHNEQFF.

This clonotype was counted a single time. J is TRBJ2-7 and V is TRBV28; D might be TRBD2 (5 bases). Germline V gene sequence: CDR1 MDHEN, CDR2 SYDVKM. V gave up 3 bases and J gave up 2 bases, with 14 bases separating them. The CDR3 spans 15 residues. CDR3 in DNA: TGTGCCAGCAGTTTTTCCTGGGAGTCGACCTACGAGCAGTACTTC. It is translated as CASSFSWESTYEQYF.

This clonotype was detected only a few times. V usage is TRBV6-5 and J usage is TRBJ2-1; D call uncertain. V shed 4 bases and J shed 2 bases, with 6 bases lying between them. The CDR3 runs 13 residues. The germline gives CDR1 MNHEY, CDR2 SVGAGI. In DNA form, the CDR3 reads TGTGCCAGCAGTTCCCGTGCCTACAATGAGCAGTTCTTC. This sequence encodes CASSSRAYNEQFF.

The rearrangement uses TRBV6-1 and TRBJ1-1; D gene ambiguous. The germline gives CDR1 MNHNS, CDR2 SASEGT. V gave up 6 bases and J gave up 1 base, with 12 bases separating them. The CDR3 consists of 14 residues. CDR3 sequence reads: CASRGTHTNTEAFF. As DNA, the CDR3 is TGTGCCAGCAGAGGAACACACACGAACACTGAAGCTTTCTTT.

The gene calls are TRBV29-1 and TRBJ1-2; 9 nucleotides agree with TRBD1. CDR3 length: 13 amino acids. Germline values: CDR1 SQVTM, CDR2 ANQGSEA. Trimming took 5 bases from V and 5 from J; bases not matched to a gene: 6. The CDR3 DNA sequence: TGCAGCGTTCCCCGGACAGGGGAGTATGGCTACACCTTC. It codes for CSVPRTGEYGYTF.

This clonotype was detected a few times. At one end the junction does not follow the germline gene, possibly because of a read error. The chain links TRBV12-3 or TRBV12-4 to TRBJ2-1; D is unresolved. There are 14 residues in the CDR3. The CDR3 is CASRLGGLNNEQFF. CDR3 nucleotides: TGTGCCAGCAGATTAGGTGGGCTAAACAATGAGCAGTTCTTC.

This clonotype was observed at least ten times. The V and J genes are TRBV12-3 or TRBV12-4 and TRBJ1-2; the D gene is possibly TRBD1 (5 bases). V shed 8 bases and J shed 0 bases, with 22 bases lying between them. This CDR3 is built from 17 residues. CDR3 protein: CASQFGGGIRTNYGYTF. The CDR3 DNA reads TGTGCCAGCCAGTTTGGGGGGGGGATAAGGACTAACTATGGCTACACCTTC.

This sequence joins TRBV7-7 and TRBJ2-1, with 10 bases lining up with TRBD2. The CDR3 consists of 15 residues. After removal of 5 bases from V and 5 bases from J, the junction contained 6 bases not matched to a gene. The germline V gene has CDR1 SSHAT and CDR2 FNYEAQ (reference sequence). CDR3 sequence (DNA): TGTGCCAGCAGCCCCGGACTAGCGGACAACAATGAGCAGTTCTTC. Translated, it gives CASSPGLADNNEQFF.

The V and J genes are TRBV18 and TRBJ1-6; D gene unclear. Per the germline V gene, CDR1 is KGHSH and CDR2 is LQKENI. V dropped 3 bases and J dropped 8 bases, with 11 bases sitting between them. CDR3 length: 14 amino acids. CDR3 DNA sequence: TGTGCCAGCTCACCCGCAGGTGGTTATTCACCCCTCCACTTT. This sequence encodes CASSPAGGYSPLHF.

There are many counts of this clonotype. This CDR3 reads CASSFPDRGLFEQYF. DNA for the CDR3: TGTGCCAGCAGCTTCCCCGACAGGGGGCTTTTCGAGCAGTACTTC. The chain carries TRBV7-2 and TRBJ2-7, with 10 bases matching TRBD1. After removal of 3 bases from V and 6 bases from J, the junction contained 8 bases not matched to a gene. CDR3 length: 15 amino acids. CDR1 is SGHTA, CDR2 FQGNSA, per germline.

The sample holds a few counts of this clonotype. The chain has TRBV7-9 and TRBJ2-1; TRBD2 agrees at 11 bases. The germline CDR1 and CDR2 sequences are SEHNR and FQNEAQ (reference sequence). J gave up 8 bases and V 4 bases, and 22 bases lay outside the gene matches. CDR3 length: 20 residues. Here the CDR3 DNA reads TGTGCCAGCAGCTCCCCGGGACTAGCGGCCAGAGGGCCTTCTAAGGATGAGCAGTTCTTC. It yields the protein CASSSPGLAARGPSKDEQFF.

The chain is built from TRBV19 and TRBJ1-2; D unresolved. Trimming shortened V by 1 base and J by 6 bases, and 15 bases separated the two germline ends. The CDR3 runs 15 residues. Looked up from germline, CDR1 is LNHDA and CDR2 is SQIVND (reference sequence). The CDR3 sequence: CASSIGVRRLDGYTF. Written as DNA, the CDR3 is TGTGCCAGTAGTATAGGCGTTCGTCGTTTAGATGGCTACACCTTC.

J is TRBJ1-5 and V is TRBV4-1; no clear D. The CDR3 contains 15 residues. Trimming left V 0 bases short and J 1 base short, with 7 bases between. The germline gives CDR1 MGHRA, CDR2 YSYEKL. As DNA, the CDR3 is TGCGCCAGCAGCCAAGATCTCAGAAGCAATCAGCCCCAGCATTTT. Residues: CASSQDLRSNQPQHF.

In this sample, this clonotype turned up a few times. This chain connects TRBV6-1 to TRBJ1-5; the match to TRBD1 covers 7 bases. J was trimmed by 4 bases and V by 4 bases; bases with no gene match: 4. The length of the CDR3 is 14 residues. The germline V gene encodes CDR1 MNHNS and CDR2 SASEGT. CDR3 in DNA: TGTGCCAGCAGTGTATACAGGGGTAATCAGCCCCAGCATTTT. Translation gives CASSVYRGNQPQHF.

This clonotype came up a few times. The chain joins TRBV7-9 to TRBJ2-1; D is unclear. CDR3 length equals 12 residues. Trimming shortened V by 3 bases and J by 12 bases, and 12 bases separated the two germline ends. Germline V lookup: CDR1 SEHNR, CDR2 FQNEAQ (reference sequence). In DNA form, the CDR3 reads TGTGCCAGCAGCTTTGGTATCTCCGGGCAGTTCTTC. Translated: CASSFGISGQFF.

Only a few counts were recorded for this clonotype. The gene calls are TRBV28 and TRBJ1-6; D unresolved. The CDR3 totals 18 residues. V dropped 4 bases and J dropped 1 base, with 17 bases sitting between them. Germline assignment: CDR1 MDHEN and CDR2 SYDVKM. The CDR3 DNA reads as TGTGCCAGCAGTTCCCAGGCGGATCGAGCGTCCTATAATTCACCCCTCCACTTT. Protein product: CASSSQADRASYNSPLHF.

In the case of this clonotype: One end of the junction is discordant with germline, which a read error may explain. The V gene is TRBV6-1, the J gene TRBJ2-2; the D gene could be TRBD1 or TRBD2 (7 bases each). Germline V gene data show CDR1 as MNHNS and CDR2 as SASEGT. This CDR3 region has 13 residues. This chain's CDR3 is CACRGGNTGELFF. The CDR3 DNA sequence: TGTGCCTGCAGGGGGGGGAACACCGGGGAGCTGTTTTTT.

This chain connects TRBV2 to TRBJ1-2; a weak D match, TRBD1 (5 bases). Germline CDR1 reads SNHLY; CDR2 reads FYNNEI. This CDR3 region has 14 residues. V gave up 0 bases and J gave up 5 bases, with 10 bases separating them. The CDR3: CASSEALPGYGYTF. CDR3 in DNA: TGTGCCAGCAGTGAAGCGCTTCCAGGGTATGGCTACACCTTC.

This clonotype was picked up many times. The CDR3 sequence is CASRAVGAPLGQYF. CDR3 sequence (DNA): TGCGCCAGCAGAGCCGTCGGGGCCCCCTTAGGGCAGTACTTC. J is TRBJ2-7 and V is TRBV4-1, with D tentatively TRBD1 or TRBD2 (5 bases each). The CDR3 is 14 amino acids. V was trimmed by 6 bases and J by 9 bases, leaving 21 bases between them. Germline CDR1 and CDR2: MGHRA and YSYEKL.

As to this clonotype: This sequence may be a read error, since a much larger clone differs from it by one base. This chain connects TRBV7-9 to TRBJ1-1; 7 positions agree with TRBD1. This CDR3 contains 13 residues. V lost 2 bases to trimming and J lost 7 bases; unmatched junction nucleotides: 4. Per the germline V gene, CDR1 is SEHNR and CDR2 is FQNEAQ (reference sequence). Written as DNA, the CDR3 is TGTGCCAGCAGCTTAAGGGGGGACAGTGAAGCTTTCTTT. Translation: CASSLRGDSEAFF.

Only a few counts were recorded for this clonotype. This chain links TRBV4-1 with TRBJ1-2, with D perhaps matching TRBD1 (6 bases). This CDR3 is 16 amino acids long. Germline CDR1 reads MGHRA; CDR2 reads YSYEKL. Trimming stripped 0 bases from V and 4 bases from J, with 15 bases between. The CDR3 reads CASSQDRPGVGYGYTF. The CDR3 DNA reads as TGCGCCAGCAGCCAAGATCGCCCAGGGGTTGGCTATGGCTACACCTTC.

There are many counts of this clonotype. The chain carries TRBV7-2 and TRBJ2-5; 11 nucleotides match TRBD2. The trim removed 5 bases at V and 3 bases at J, leaving 5 bases unmatched. CDR1 and CDR2 (germline): SGHTA, FQGNSA. This CDR3 region has 15 residues. Written as DNA, the CDR3 is TGTGCCAGCAGCGTCGCGGGACTAGCGGAAGAGACCCAGTACTTC. Protein: CASSVAGLAEETQYF.

This clonotype was recorded only once. The V call is TRBV19, the J call TRBJ1-5; D possibly corresponds to TRBD1 (6 bases). This CDR3 comprises 14 residues. The germline CDR1 and CDR2 sequences are LNHDA and SQIVND (reference sequence). The V and J ends lost 4 bases and 5 bases respectively, with 12 bases between them. For the CDR3, the DNA is TGTGCCAGTAGTACGCAGCGGGGGCATCAGCCCCAGCATTTT. Translation gives CASSTQRGHQPQHF.